The 17 T cell receptor beta chains presented below share a single source sample, sequenced in a study of blood T cell repertoires in COVID-19. Repertoires were generated with immunoSEQ multiplex PCR, while TCRdb's copy carries only in-frame clones and drops some. The data contain about 190,000 clones, 76% of them singletons. Material for sequencing was PBMCs or T cells enriched from blood (not recorded which). All receptors come from a woman aged 50 to 60 with acute COVID-19.

The genes are TRBV29-1 and TRBJ1-2; 7 bases match TRBD1. Germline CDR1 and CDR2: SQVTM and ANQGSEA. This CDR3 region has 13 residues. The junction had 12 bases not matched to a gene; V was cut back by 7 bases and J by 7 bases. CDR3 loop: CSAQPTGQSGYTF. Here the CDR3 DNA reads TGCAGCGCCCAACCCACGGGACAGTCTGGCTACACCTTC.

This sequence joins TRBV5-1 and TRBJ1-5, with D tentatively TRBD1 (6 bases). Trimming cost V 0 bases and J 5 bases, with 12 bases left between them. The CDR3 length is 15 residues. Germline V lookup: CDR1 SGHRS, CDR2 YFSETQ. CDR3 sequence: CASSLVSGGHQPQHF. In DNA form, the CDR3 reads TGCGCCAGCAGCTTGGTATCGGGGGGGCATCAGCCCCAGCATTTT.

This clone showed up just once. The rearrangement uses TRBV6-5 and TRBJ1-1; 7 nucleotides agree with TRBD1. CDR3 size: 13 residues. The V and J ends lost 5 bases and 1 base, in that order; junction bases with no gene match: 1. Germline lookup yields CDR1 MNHEY and CDR2 SVGAGI. The CDR3 bases are TGTGCCAGCAGTCGACAGGGGAACACTGAAGCTTTCTTT. Protein: CASSRQGNTEAFF.

This clone is a singleton in its sample. The rearrangement uses TRBV18 and TRBJ2-3; the D gene is possibly TRBD2 (6 bases). This CDR3 region has 16 residues. The germline CDR1 and CDR2 sequences are KGHSH and LQKENI. V was clipped by 2 bases and J by 0 bases, with 12 bases between them. The CDR3 DNA follows: TGTGCCAGCTCACCAGGGAGGTCCACTAGCACAGATACGCAGTATTTT. Translating it yields CASSPGRSTSTDTQYF.

DNA of the CDR3: TGCGCCAGCAGCTTGGGGACACTAGCTACCCCGGTGGATGGCTACACCTTC. As protein: CASSLGTLATPVDGYTF. The chain employs TRBV5-1 and TRBJ1-2, with D tentatively TRBD1 (5 bases). Per the germline V gene, CDR1 is SGHRS and CDR2 is YFSETQ. The V gene lost 0 bases and the J gene lost 6 bases, with 21 bases spanning the gap. The CDR3 has 17 residues.

Here the CDR3 DNA reads TGTGCCAGCAGCTTGGCAGACACCATATATTTT. Its protein is CASSLADTIYF. The rearrangement uses TRBV7-9 and TRBJ1-3; D unclear. Germline CDR1 reads SEHNR; CDR2 reads FQNEAQ (reference sequence). With 3 bases removed from V and 8 bases from J, the gap between germline ends came to 5 bases. This CDR3 region has 11 residues.

This clone was found once. The chain employs TRBV18 and TRBJ2-5; 7 bases fit TRBD1. Germline V CDR1 and CDR2: KGHSH, LQKENI. After removal of 5 bases from V and 1 base from J, the junction contained 10 bases not matched to a gene. The CDR3 is 16 amino acids. The CDR3 DNA reads TGTGCCAGCTCATTACAGGGGTCCCAACTCCAAGAGACCCAGTACTTC. Its translation is CASSLQGSQLQETQYF.

The chain links TRBV29-1 to TRBJ1-2; 7 bases are a match to TRBD1. CDR1 SQVTM and CDR2 ANQGSEA come from the germline V gene. The CDR3 contains 14 residues. Germline trimming cut 6 bases from V and 3 bases from J; bases unmatched to any gene: 10. In DNA, the CDR3 is TGCAGCGTCCCCCTACCGGGACAGCACTATGGCTACACCTTC. Residues: CSVPLPGQHYGYTF.

The rearrangement links TRBV5-4 to TRBJ1-5; TRBD1 agrees at 8 bases. V lost 5 bases to trimming and J lost 4 bases; unmatched junction nucleotides: 11. CDR1 and CDR2 from the germline V gene are SGHNT and YYREEE (reference sequence). The length of the CDR3 is 16 residues. The CDR3 coding sequence is TGTGCCAGCAGTGATCAAGACAGGGGCGTAAATCAGCCCCAGCATTTT. The encoded protein is CASSDQDRGVNQPQHF.

This chain connects TRBV28 to TRBJ2-7; TRBD2 agrees at 7 bases. Germline V CDR1 and CDR2: MDHEN, SYDVKM. V lost 6 bases to trimming and J lost 3 bases; unmatched junction nucleotides: 11. The CDR3 contains 15 residues. The CDR3 spells CASRMRSQRGYEQYV. CDR3 DNA: TGTGCCAGCAGAATGAGGTCCCAGCGGGGCTACGAGCAGTACGTC.

The table lists this clone with a few counts. The chain has TRBV28 and TRBJ1-1; D not resolved. Germline CDR1 and CDR2: MDHEN and SYDVKM. The CDR3 consists of 15 residues. Between the trimmed V and J ends, which lost 3 bases and 1 base, there was a span of 12 bases. The CDR3 loop reads CASSFVEGGNTEAFF. In nucleotides, the CDR3 is TGTGCCAGCAGTTTTGTCGAGGGCGGGAACACTGAAGCTTTCTTT.

This clone was detected only once. This chain uses TRBV5-1 with TRBJ2-5; TRBD2 is a possible D gene (6 bases). The germline V gene has CDR1 SGHRS and CDR2 YFSETQ. Trimming pared 4 bases from V and 5 bases from J, leaving 27 bases between. The CDR3 sequence is 18 residues long. CDR3 in amino acids: CASSPHWTGRRERETQYF. The CDR3 nucleotides read TGCGCCAGCAGCCCCCATTGGACGGGACGGAGGGAGAGGGAGACCCAGTACTTC.

The chain employs TRBV14 and TRBJ1-1; 9 bases are shared with TRBD1. The germline gives CDR1 SGHDN, CDR2 FVKESK. This CDR3 spans 13 amino acids. V lost 3 bases, J lost 11 bases, and 7 bases stayed unmatched. CDR3 sequence (DNA): TGTGCCAGCAGCCAGGCGTACAGGGGGCAGGCTTTCTTT. Residues: CASSQAYRGQAFF.

This chain links TRBV10-3 with TRBJ2-1; 7 bases agree with TRBD1. This CDR3 has 12 amino acids. Trimming took 6 bases from V and 10 from J; bases not matched to a gene: 6. CDR1 and CDR2 (germline): ENHRY, SYGVKD. CDR3 loop: CAISRDSVEQFF. CDR3 nucleotide sequence: TGTGCCATCAGCCGGGACAGCGTAGAGCAGTTCTTC.

This rearrangement joins TRBV29-1 to TRBJ1-4, with D possibly being TRBD1 (6 bases). V shed 7 bases and J shed 4 bases, with 10 bases lying between them. Germline V gene lookup returns CDR1 SQVTM and CDR2 ANQGSEA. The CDR3 runs to 12 residues. DNA of the CDR3: TGCAGCGCTTGGACAGTTAATGAAAAACTGTTTTTT. Its translation is CSAWTVNEKLFF.

This clone was counted a few times. V and J are TRBV7-2 and TRBJ2-7; 8 bases are a match to TRBD2. Unmatched junction bases numbered 4, after V lost 1 base and J lost 2 bases. The CDR3 consists of 15 residues. Germline lookup yields CDR1 SGHTA and CDR2 FQGNSA. The CDR3 nucleotides read TGTGCCAGCAGCTTAGTGGCCGGGGGGGCCTACGAGCAGTACGTC. Its translation is CASSLVAGGAYEQYV.

V is TRBV2 and J is TRBJ1-1, with D possibly TRBD1 on 5 matching bases. The CDR3 is 13 amino acids. Per germline, CDR1 SNHLY and CDR2 FYNNEI. The V end was cut by 7 bases, the J end by 0 bases, with 9 bases between. This CDR3 reads CASNRQMNTEAFF. The CDR3 coding sequence is TGTGCCAGCAACCGACAGATGAACACTGAAGCTTTCTTT.